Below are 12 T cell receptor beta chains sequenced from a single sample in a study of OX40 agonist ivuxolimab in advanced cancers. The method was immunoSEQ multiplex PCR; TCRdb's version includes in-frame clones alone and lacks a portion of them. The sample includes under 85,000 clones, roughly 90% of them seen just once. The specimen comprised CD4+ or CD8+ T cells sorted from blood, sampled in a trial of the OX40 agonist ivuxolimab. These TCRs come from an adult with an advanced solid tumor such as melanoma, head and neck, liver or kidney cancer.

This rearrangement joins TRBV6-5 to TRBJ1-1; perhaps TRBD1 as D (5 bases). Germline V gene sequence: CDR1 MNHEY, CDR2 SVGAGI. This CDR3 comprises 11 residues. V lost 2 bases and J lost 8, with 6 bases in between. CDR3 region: CASSYRGEAFF. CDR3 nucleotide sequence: TGTGCCAGCAGTTACAGGGGCGAAGCTTTCTTT.

Here the CDR3 reads CASSIKTPRISYEQYF. The DNA for the CDR3 is TGTGCCAGTAGTATAAAAACACCACGGATCTCCTACGAGCAGTACTTC. The J gene is TRBJ2-7, the V gene TRBV19; D uncertain. V lost 2 bases and J lost 0, with 14 bases in between. CDR3 length: 16 residues. Germline loops: CDR1 LNHDA, CDR2 SQIVND (reference sequence).

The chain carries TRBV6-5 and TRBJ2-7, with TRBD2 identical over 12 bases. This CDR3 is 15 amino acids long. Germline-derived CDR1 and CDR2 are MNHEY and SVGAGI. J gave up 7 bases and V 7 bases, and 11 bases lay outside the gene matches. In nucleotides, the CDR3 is TGTGCCAGCAATCCGCGACTAGCGGGAGTGGGGGAGCAGTACTTC. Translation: CASNPRLAGVGEQYF.

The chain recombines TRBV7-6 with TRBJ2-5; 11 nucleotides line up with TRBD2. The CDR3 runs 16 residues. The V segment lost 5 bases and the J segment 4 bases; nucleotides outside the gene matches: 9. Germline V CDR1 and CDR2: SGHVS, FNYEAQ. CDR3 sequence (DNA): TGTGCCAGCAGCACGTTAGCGGGAGGGCCTTTAGAGACCCAGTACTTC. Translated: CASSTLAGGPLETQYF.

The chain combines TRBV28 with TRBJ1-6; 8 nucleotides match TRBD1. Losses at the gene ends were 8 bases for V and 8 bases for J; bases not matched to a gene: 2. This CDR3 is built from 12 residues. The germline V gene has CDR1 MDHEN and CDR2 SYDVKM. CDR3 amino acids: CASSGGHSPLHF. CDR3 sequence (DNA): TGTGCCAGCTCAGGGGGCCATTCACCCCTCCACTTT.

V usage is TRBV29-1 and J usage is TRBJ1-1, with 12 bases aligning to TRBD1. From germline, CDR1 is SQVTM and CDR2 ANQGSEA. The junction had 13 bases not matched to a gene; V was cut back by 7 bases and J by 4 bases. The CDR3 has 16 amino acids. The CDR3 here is CSGWGGTGGSGTEAFF. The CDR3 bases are TGCAGCGGGTGGGGAGGGACAGGGGGCTCAGGCACTGAAGCTTTCTTT.

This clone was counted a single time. Here the CDR3 reads CSVDFQGRGYEQYF. Written as DNA, the CDR3 is TGCAGCGTTGATTTCCAGGGAAGGGGCTACGAGCAGTACTTC. The chain employs TRBV29-1 and TRBJ2-7; D may be TRBD1 (5 bases). This CDR3 spans 14 amino acids. The V and J ends lost 3 bases and 3 bases respectively, with 15 bases between them. CDR1 and CDR2 (germline): SQVTM, ANQGSEA.

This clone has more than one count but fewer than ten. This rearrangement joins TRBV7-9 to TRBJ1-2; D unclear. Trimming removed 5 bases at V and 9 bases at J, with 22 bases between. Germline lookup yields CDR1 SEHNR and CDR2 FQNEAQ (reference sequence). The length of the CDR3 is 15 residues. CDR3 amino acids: CASSRGGSRFNSYTF. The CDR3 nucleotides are TGTGCCAGCAGCCGCGGCGGGTCTAGATTTAATAGCTACACCTTC.

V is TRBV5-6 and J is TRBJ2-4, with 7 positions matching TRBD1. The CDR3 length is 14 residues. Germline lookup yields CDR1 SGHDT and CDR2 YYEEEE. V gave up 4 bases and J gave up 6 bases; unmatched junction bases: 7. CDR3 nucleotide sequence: TGTGCCAGCAGCGCAGGACAGGCGAGAAACATTCAGTACTTC. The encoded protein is CASSAGQARNIQYF.

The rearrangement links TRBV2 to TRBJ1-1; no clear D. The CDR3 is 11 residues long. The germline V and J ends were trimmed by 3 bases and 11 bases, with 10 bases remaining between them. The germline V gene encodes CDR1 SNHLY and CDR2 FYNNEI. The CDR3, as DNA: TGTGCCAGCAGTGACGGGGTGATTGCTTTCTTT. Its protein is CASSDGVIAFF.

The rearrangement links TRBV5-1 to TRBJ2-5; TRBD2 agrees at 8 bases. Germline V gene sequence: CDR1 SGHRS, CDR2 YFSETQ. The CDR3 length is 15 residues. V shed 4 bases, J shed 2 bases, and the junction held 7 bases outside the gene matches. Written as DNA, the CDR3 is TGCGCCAGCAGCCTACAGCGGGGGAGGCAAGAGACCCAGTACTTC. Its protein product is CASSLQRGRQETQYF.

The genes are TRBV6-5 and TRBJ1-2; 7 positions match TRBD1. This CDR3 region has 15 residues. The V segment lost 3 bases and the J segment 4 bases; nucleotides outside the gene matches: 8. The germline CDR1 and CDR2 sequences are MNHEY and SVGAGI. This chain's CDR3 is CASSYTWAGGYGYTF. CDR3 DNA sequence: TGTGCCAGCAGTTATACTTGGGCAGGGGGCTATGGCTACACCTTC.